This TCR beta chain was sequenced for a study of blood T cell repertoires in COVID-19. Participant age was roughly 18 to 100 years, and participants resided in 24 US areas. Categorization into cohorts depended on clinical history that participants reported. For recovered donors of Cohort 3, there were two negative PCRs, clearance, or symptom resolution. In the authors' methods: Scientists estimated how many nucleated cells there were by amplifying reference gene primers. The data were produced by immunoSEQ multiplex PCR, yet TCRdb's version contains in-frame clones alone and is incomplete. V and J calls and clone size are given by that table; D and trimming were obtained from the DNA. In the table there are about 320,000 clones, around nine tenths of which are singletons. The CDR3 is 13 residues long. V was cut by 5 bases and J by 6 bases, with 14 bases left in between. In germline, CDR1 is MGHDK, CDR2 SYGVNS.

The receptor's source is a man aged 30-40 years who had recovered from COVID-19. Sequenced material: PBMCs or T cells enriched from blood (not recorded which). The chain joins TRBV25-1 to TRBJ2-7; D perhaps matches TRBD1 (5 bases). The CDR3 DNA is TGTGCCAGCAGTCTTCCAGGGATAGGCGAGCAGTACTTC. Translated: CASSLPGIGEQYF.